Listed here are 8 T cell receptor beta chains from one sample, sequenced in a study of blood T cell repertoires in COVID-19. The assay was immunoSEQ multiplex PCR, and TCRdb's table has in-frame clones only and misses some. This sample has around 220,000 clones, with 87% found just once. Sample: PBMCs or T cells enriched from blood (not recorded which). These receptors all come from a woman in her thirties with acute COVID-19.

This clone was found once. Other DNA sequences in this sample translate to the same CDR3. The rearrangement links TRBV28 to TRBJ1-2; D gene uncertain. CDR3 length equals 11 residues. CDR1 and CDR2 (germline): MDHEN, SYDVKM. Trimming took off 6 bases at V and 0 bases at J, with 2 bases between the two ends. The DNA for the CDR3 is TGTGCCAGCAGCTCTAACTATGGCTACACCTTC. It encodes CASSSNYGYTF.

The chain recombines TRBV5-6 with TRBJ2-7; D is possibly TRBD2 (5 bases). V lost 3 bases and J lost 0, with 16 bases in between. The CDR3 contains 16 residues. Germline V CDR1 and CDR2: SGHDT, YYEEEE. CDR3 protein: CASSSPGIWPSYEQYF. CDR3 bases: TGTGCCAGCAGCTCCCCGGGAATTTGGCCCTCCTACGAGCAGTACTTC.

V usage is TRBV11-2 and J usage is TRBJ2-5; D is unclear. The CDR3 totals 11 residues. V was pared by 3 bases and J by 5 bases, with 4 bases between. Germline loops: CDR1 SGHAT, CDR2 FQNNGV. The CDR3 is CASSLEETQYF. The CDR3 bases are TGTGCCAGCAGCTTGGAGGAGACCCAGTACTTC.

The chain recombines TRBV28 with TRBJ1-5; perhaps TRBD1 as D (6 bases). Germline loops: CDR1 MDHEN, CDR2 SYDVKM. The CDR3 consists of 18 residues. V lost 8 bases and J lost 3, with 26 bases in between. The CDR3 coding sequence is TGTGCCAGCGGACGGGGAAGACAAACAGGGTCTTCCAATCAGCCCCAGCATTTT. Its translation is CASGRGRQTGSSNQPQHF.

V and J are TRBV27 and TRBJ1-4, with 9 bases matching TRBD1. The CDR3 has 16 amino acids. Germline V lookup: CDR1 MNHEY, CDR2 SMNVEV (reference sequence). Losses at the gene ends were 4 bases for V and 13 bases for J; bases not matched to a gene: 16. CDR3 DNA sequence: TGTGCCAGCAGTTCTTTCCTACAGGGGGCAGGGCAGGGACTGTTTTTT. Amino acid sequence: CASSSFLQGAGQGLFF. Full variable domain (outside the CDR3, taken from reference TRBV27 and TRBJ1-4): EAQVTQNPRYLITVTGKKLTVTCSQNMNHEYMSWYRQDPGLGLRQIYYSMNVEVTDKGDVPEGYKVSRKEKRNFPLILESPSPNQTSLYFCASSSFLQGAGQGLFFGSGTQLSVL.

J is TRBJ1-2 and V is TRBV5-4, with 7 bases identical to TRBD1. The germline gives CDR1 SGHNT, CDR2 YYREEE (reference sequence). This CDR3 spans 15 amino acids. The J segment lost 1 base and the V segment lost 3 bases, leaving 6 bases of the junction unmatched. In DNA, the CDR3 is TGTGCCAGCAGCTCGGGACAGTTAGTTAACTATGGCTACACCTTC. Encoded protein: CASSSGQLVNYGYTF.

The chain employs TRBV4-1 and TRBJ2-1; unclear D gene. This CDR3 is 13 amino acids long. The germline V gene has CDR1 MGHRA and CDR2 YSYEKL. V was pared by 1 base and J by 7 bases, with 8 bases between. CDR3 nucleotides: TGCGCCAGCAGCCAAGTAACGACAAATGAGCAGTTCTTC. It encodes CASSQVTTNEQFF.

This chain joins TRBV19 and TRBJ2-2, with 8 positions matching TRBD1. The V and J ends lost 3 bases and 6 bases, in that order; junction bases with no gene match: 9. The germline CDR1 and CDR2 sequences are LNHDA and SQIVND (reference sequence). The CDR3 is 16 residues long. The CDR3 region is CASSMVGTGGSGELFF. Here the CDR3 DNA reads TGTGCCAGTAGTATGGTCGGTACAGGGGGGTCCGGGGAGCTGTTTTTT.